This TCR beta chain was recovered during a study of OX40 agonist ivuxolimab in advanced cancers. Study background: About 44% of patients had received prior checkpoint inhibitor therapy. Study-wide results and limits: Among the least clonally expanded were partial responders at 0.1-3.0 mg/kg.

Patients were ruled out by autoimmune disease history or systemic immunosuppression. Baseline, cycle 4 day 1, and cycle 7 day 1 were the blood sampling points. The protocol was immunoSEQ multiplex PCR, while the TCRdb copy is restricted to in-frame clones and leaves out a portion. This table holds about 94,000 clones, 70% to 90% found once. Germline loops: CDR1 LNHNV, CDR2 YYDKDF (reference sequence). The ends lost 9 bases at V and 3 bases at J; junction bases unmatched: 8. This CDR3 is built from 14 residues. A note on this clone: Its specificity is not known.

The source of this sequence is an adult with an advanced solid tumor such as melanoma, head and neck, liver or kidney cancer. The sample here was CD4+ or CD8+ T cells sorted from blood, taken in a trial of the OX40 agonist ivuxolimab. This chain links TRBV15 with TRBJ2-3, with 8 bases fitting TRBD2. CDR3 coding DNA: TGTGCCACGCCTCTACGGGGGGGGACAGATACGCAGTATTTT. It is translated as CATPLRGGTDTQYF.